The 9 T cell receptor beta chains presented below share a single source sample, sequenced in a study of shared clonotypes between healthy human individuals. Profiled with immunoSEQ multiplex PCR; TCRdb holds only in-frame clones, not every one. The sample has more than 2,000,000 clones, around nine tenths seen once. Sequencing was performed on naive CD4+ T cells sorted from blood. Subset here: CD45RA+ positively selected. These TCRs come from a man between 18 and 29 years old in good health.

This chain links TRBV25-1 with TRBJ1-4, with a tentative D call TRBD1 (6 bases). The CDR3 extends over 16 amino acids. The germline V gene encodes CDR1 MGHDK and CDR2 SYGVNS. V dropped 4 bases and J dropped 8 bases, with 20 bases sitting between them. The CDR3 here is CASSAISGGRKEKLFF. The CDR3 coding sequence is TGTGCCAGCAGTGCGATCTCCGGGGGGCGAAAGGAAAAACTGTTTTTT.

This clone showed up just once. The gene calls are TRBV5-1 and TRBJ2-7; D is perhaps TRBD1 (5 bases). Germline CDR1 reads SGHRS; CDR2 reads YFSETQ. V shed 3 bases and J shed 2 bases, with 18 bases lying between them. This CDR3 contains 16 residues. Written as DNA, the CDR3 is TGCGCCAGCAGCTGGGGCCAGGACCGGATTACCTACGAGCAGTACTTC. Its protein product is CASSWGQDRITYEQYF.

In DNA form, the CDR3 reads TGTGCCAGCAGTTTCGAGGGACAGGGGTTATCGCATACGCAGTATTTT. Its protein is CASSFEGQGLSHTQYF. This rearrangement joins TRBV27 to TRBJ2-3; 10 bases align to TRBD1. CDR1 and CDR2 (germline): MNHEY, SMNVEV (reference sequence). V dropped 3 bases and J dropped 7; count of bases not matched to a gene: 10. The CDR3 consists of 16 residues.

The genes are TRBV9 and TRBJ1-3; perhaps TRBD1 as D (5 bases). V dropped 1 base and J dropped 2 bases, with 13 bases sitting between them. This CDR3 contains 16 residues. Germline V lookup: CDR1 SGDLS, CDR2 YYNGEE. Here the CDR3 DNA reads TGTGCCAGCAGCGTACATCCCGCAGGGACTGGAAACACCATATATTTT. This sequence encodes CASSVHPAGTGNTIYF.

The V call is TRBV7-9, the J call TRBJ1-1, with unresolved D. The CDR3 sequence is 12 residues long. V was cut by 4 bases and J by 7 bases, with 10 bases left in between. CDR1 is SEHNR, CDR2 FQNEAQ, per germline (reference sequence). The CDR3 region is CASSSVGGEAFF. Written as DNA, the CDR3 is TGTGCCAGCAGCTCTGTTGGAGGTGAAGCTTTCTTT.

A note on this clone: This specimen includes other DNA sequences encoding the same CDR3. This sequence joins TRBV6-5 and TRBJ2-7; the match to TRBD1 covers 7 bases. The CDR3 runs to 15 residues. Germline assignment: CDR1 MNHEY and CDR2 SVGAGI. J lost 0 bases, V lost 0 bases, and 2 bases had no gene match. CDR3 coding DNA: TGTGCCAGCAGTTACTCGACAGGGTCCTCCTACGAGCAGTACTTC. Residues: CASSYSTGSSYEQYF.

The chain links TRBV15 to TRBJ1-2; 9 nucleotides agree with TRBD1. V was pared by 4 bases and J by 5 bases, with 8 bases of the junction left unmatched. This CDR3 has 15 residues. Per germline, CDR1 LNHNV and CDR2 YYDKDF (reference sequence). In DNA form, the CDR3 reads TGTGCCACCAGCAAGGACAGGGGCATTAAATATGGCTACACCTTC. Translation: CATSKDRGIKYGYTF.

Only one count was recorded for this clone. This chain joins TRBV7-9 and TRBJ2-3; D call uncertain. Per the germline V gene, CDR1 is SEHNR and CDR2 is FQNEAQ (reference sequence). V was clipped by 6 bases and J by 0 bases, with 13 bases between them. CDR3 length equals 15 residues. The CDR3 DNA reads TGTGCCAGCAGTCCAATCGGATTTAGCACAGATACGCAGTATTTT. Translated, it gives CASSPIGFSTDTQYF.

In this sample, this clone turned up a few times. The V gene is TRBV2, the J gene TRBJ1-4, with D unresolved. Trimming removed 10 bases from V and 2 bases from J, with 11 bases in between. The germline CDR1 and CDR2 sequences are SNHLY and FYNNEI. The CDR3 sequence is 13 residues long. Written as DNA, the CDR3 is TGTGCCACCTGGGTTAGCACTAATGAAAAACTGTTTTTT. Translating it yields CATWVSTNEKLFF.